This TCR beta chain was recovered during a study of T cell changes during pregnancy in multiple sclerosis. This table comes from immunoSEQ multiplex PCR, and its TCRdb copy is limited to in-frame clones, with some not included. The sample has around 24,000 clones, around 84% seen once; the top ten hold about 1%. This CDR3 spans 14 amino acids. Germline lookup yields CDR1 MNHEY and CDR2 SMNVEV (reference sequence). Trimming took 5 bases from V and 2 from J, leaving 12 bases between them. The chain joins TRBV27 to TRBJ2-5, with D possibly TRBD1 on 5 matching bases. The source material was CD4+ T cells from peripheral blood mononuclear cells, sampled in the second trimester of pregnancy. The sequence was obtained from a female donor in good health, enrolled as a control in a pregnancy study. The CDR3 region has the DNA TGTGCCAGCAGTCCAACAGGCTATCAAGAGACCCAGTACTTC. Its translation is CASSPTGYQETQYF.